The 24 T cell receptor beta chains below were found in one sample sequenced in a study of T-cell memory formation after mild COVID-19. TCRdb itself ran the 5' RACE reads through MiXCR, one entry per CDR3 protein. The data show under 600,000 distinct CDR3 sequences, less than 25% seen once. Source material: PBMCs or a T cell subset sorted from them (not recorded which). The source of these receptors is an adult woman who had mild COVID-19 (a few samples of this study predate the infection). Cell type and time point are not known.

This clonotype was seen only a few times. The genes are TRBV23-1 and TRBJ2-3; 8 bases match TRBD2. TRBV23-1 counts as an open reading frame of uncertain function. CDR3 length equals 16 residues. Losses at the gene ends were 3 bases for V and 4 bases for J; bases not matched to a gene: 9. The DNA for the CDR3 is TGCGCCAGCAGTCACCCAAGCGGGAGTTGTGCAGATACGCAGTATTTT. Translating it yields CASSHPSGSCADTQYF.

This clonotype showed up just a few times. The rearrangement links TRBV4-2 to TRBJ2-3; 11 positions match TRBD2. The CDR3 runs 19 residues. V lost 0 bases to trimming and J lost 0 bases; unmatched junction nucleotides: 8. The germline V gene has CDR1 LGHNA and CDR2 YNFKEQ. This chain's CDR3 is CASSQDGTSGGSSTDTQYF. The CDR3 region has the DNA TGTGCCAGCAGCCAAGATGGAACTAGCGGGGGTTCGAGCACAGATACGCAGTATTTT.

This clonotype was observed a single time. The chain links TRBV29-1 to TRBJ1-2; 7 bases are a match to TRBD1. V trimming: 3 bases; J trimming: 0 bases; junction bases outside the gene matches: 7. This CDR3 has 15 amino acids. The V gene's germline CDR1 is SQVTM and CDR2 ANQGSEA. Written as DNA, the CDR3 is TGCAGCGTTGACGACAGGGTTACAGCTAACTATGGCTACACCTTC. The encoded protein is CSVDDRVTANYGYTF.

The genes are TRBV4-1 and TRBJ2-3; the match to TRBD2 covers 9 bases. V lost 5 bases to trimming and J lost 2 bases; unmatched junction nucleotides: 8. Germline V gene data show CDR1 as MGHRA and CDR2 as YSYEKL. The CDR3 is made up of 16 amino acids. CDR3 DNA sequence: TGCGCCAGCAGCACGCGGGGGGGAATTCCCACAGATACGCAGTATTTT. It is translated as CASSTRGGIPTDTQYF.

The rearrangement joins TRBV4-3 to TRBJ2-1; TRBD2 aligns across 9 bases. The junction had 10 bases not matched to a gene; V was cut back by 2 bases and J by 5 bases. The CDR3 runs to 17 residues. Germline-derived CDR1 and CDR2 are LGHNA and YSLEER. CDR3 sequence (DNA): TGCGCCAGCAGCCAATCTTTAGCGGGAGAGGCGGACAATGAGCAGTTCTTC. This translates into CASSQSLAGEADNEQFF.

The chain combines TRBV5-5 with TRBJ2-7; a weak D match, TRBD2 (6 bases). This CDR3 contains 14 residues. Trimming stripped 4 bases from V and 3 bases from J, with 14 bases between. Germline lookup yields CDR1 SGHKS and CDR2 YYEKEE (reference sequence). CDR3 in DNA: TGTGCCAGCAGCATAGGCGGGATGGGCTACGAGCAGTACTTC. It translates to CASSIGGMGYEQYF. Variable domain in full (rest from reference TRBV5-5 and TRBJ2-7): DAGVTQSPTHLIKTRGQQVTLRCSPISGHKSVSWYQQVLGQGPQFIFQYYEKEERGRGNFPDRFSARQFPNYSSELNVNALLLGDSALYLCASSIGGMGYEQYFGPGTRLTVT.

This clonotype was found many times. One end of the junction is discordant with germline, which a read error may explain. The V and J genes are TRBV5-6 and TRBJ2-3; a weak D match, TRBD1 (5 bases). CDR1 is SGHDT, CDR2 YYEEEE, per germline. The CDR3 runs to 15 residues. CDR3 sequence (DNA): TGTGCCAGCAGATTGGGGCTGGTAGCAACAGATACGCAGTATTTT. This sequence encodes CASRLGLVATDTQYF. The full variable domain, in which reference TRBV5-6 and TRBJ2-3 provide the parts outside the CDR3, is DAGVTQSPTHLIKTRGQQVTLRCSPKSGHDTVSWYQQALGQGPQFIFQYYEEEERQRGNFPDRFSGHQFPNYSSELNVNALLLGDSALYLCASRLGLVATDTQYFGPGTRLTVL.

Ten or more counts support this clonotype. The V call is TRBV5-5, the J call TRBJ1-6; tentatively, D is TRBD1 (5 bases). The CDR3 contains 11 residues. The germline V gene has CDR1 SGHKS and CDR2 YYEKEE (reference sequence). The V end lost 4 bases, the J end lost 14 bases, and 10 bases lay between the germline ends. Here the CDR3 reads CASSPGIALHF. The CDR3 nucleotides read TGTGCCAGCAGCCCAGGGATCGCCCTCCACTTT.

This clonotype was found a few times. The V gene is TRBV11-2, the J gene TRBJ2-1, with D unresolved. CDR1 and CDR2 (germline): SGHAT, FQNNGV. The germline V and J ends were trimmed by 3 bases and 5 bases, with 11 bases remaining between them. CDR3 length: 14 amino acids. The CDR3 reads CASSLKRAHNEQFF. DNA for the CDR3: TGTGCCAGCAGCTTGAAACGAGCGCACAATGAGCAGTTCTTC.

This clonotype was seen a handful of times. The chain has TRBV6-6 and TRBJ2-1; D gene uncertain. There are 13 residues in the CDR3. Germline values: CDR1 MNHNY, CDR2 SVGAGI (reference sequence). V was pared by 6 bases and J by 2 bases, with 8 bases between. In nucleotides, the CDR3 is TGTGCCAGCAGGTCGGCGCCCTACAATGAGCAGTTCTTC. Amino acid sequence: CASRSAPYNEQFF.

This clonotype appeared a few times. CDR3 loop: CASRGTSASDTQYF. In DNA, the CDR3 is TGCGCCAGCAGGGGAACTAGCGCCTCAGATACGCAGTATTTT. The chain carries TRBV5-1 and TRBJ2-3, with 7 nucleotides matching TRBD2. The CDR3 covers 14 residues. After removal of 5 bases from V and 4 bases from J, the junction contained 7 bases not matched to a gene. CDR1 SGHRS and CDR2 YFSETQ come from the germline V gene.

Only a few counts were recorded for this clonotype. The J gene is TRBJ1-2, the V gene TRBV5-6; D is uncertain. The V gene lost 1 base and the J gene lost 8 bases, with 12 bases spanning the gap. Per germline, CDR1 SGHDT and CDR2 YYEEEE. CDR3 length: 13 amino acids. CDR3 in DNA: TGTGCCAGCAGCTTGTGGCAGGCTATGGGCTACACCTTC. It encodes CASSLWQAMGYTF.

The rearrangement joins TRBV7-2 to TRBJ2-7; TRBD2 aligns across 12 bases. The length of the CDR3 is 15 residues. Unmatched junction bases numbered 5, after V lost 6 bases and J lost 2 bases. Germline CDR1 and CDR2: SGHTA and FQGNSA. The CDR3 nucleotides are TGTGCCAGCAGATCTCCTAGCGGGGGGGCCTACGAGCAGTACTTC. Amino acid sequence: CASRSPSGGAYEQYF.

The rearrangement links TRBV9 to TRBJ2-1; TRBD2 aligns across 14 bases. The CDR3 covers 14 residues. Losses at the gene ends were 3 bases for V and 9 bases for J; bases not matched to a gene: 2. The germline gives CDR1 SGDLS, CDR2 YYNGEE. The CDR3 nucleotides read TGTGCCAGCAGCGGACTAGCGGGGGGGAGTGAGCAGTTCTTC. Residues: CASSGLAGGSEQFF. The entire variable domain, with the rest obtained from reference TRBV9 and TRBJ2-1, is as follows: DSGVTQTPKHLITATGQRVTLRCSPRSGDLSVYWYQQSLDQGLQFLIQYYNGEERAKGNILERFSAQQFPDLHSELNLSSLELGDSALYFCASSGLAGGSEQFFGPGTRLTVL.

CDR3 nucleotide sequence: TGTGCCAGCAGCACTCGTCGTACCCCAGATACGCAGTATTTT. This encodes CASSTRRTPDTQYF. J is TRBJ2-3 and V is TRBV27, with unresolved D. CDR3 length: 14 residues. Germline-derived CDR1 and CDR2 are MNHEY and SMNVEV (reference sequence). V lost 6 bases and J 4 bases, leaving 14 bases between the germline ends.

This chain links TRBV7-6 with TRBJ1-6, with 7 bases lining up with TRBD1. The J segment lost 6 bases and the V segment lost 1 base, leaving 3 bases of the junction unmatched. Germline V lookup: CDR1 SGHVS, CDR2 FNYEAQ. The CDR3 sequence is 15 residues long. The CDR3 protein is CASSLGQGGNSPLHF. In DNA, the CDR3 is TGTGCCAGCAGCTTAGGACAGGGTGGTAATTCACCCCTCCACTTT. The full variable domain, with the rest looked up from reference TRBV7-6 and TRBJ1-6, is GAGVSQSPRYKVTKRGQDVALRCDPISGHVSLYWYRQALGQGPEFLTYFNYEAQQDKSGLPNDRFSAERPEGSISTLTIQRTEQRDSAMYRCASSLGQGGNSPLHFGNGTRLTVT.

This clonotype was detected a few times. V is TRBV5-1 and J is TRBJ2-7, with 14 positions matching TRBD2. Germline trimming cut 5 bases from V and 0 bases from J; bases unmatched to any gene: 4. The CDR3 is 16 amino acids. CDR1 SGHRS and CDR2 YFSETQ come from the germline V gene. The CDR3 DNA sequence: TGCGCCAGCAGTCGAGGGACTAGCGGGAGCTCCTACGAGCAGTACTTC. Encoded protein: CASSRGTSGSSYEQYF.

This rearrangement joins TRBV15 to TRBJ2-3; no firm D call. There are 13 residues in the CDR3. The V end was cut by 1 base, the J end by 6 bases, with 8 bases between. Germline CDR1 LNHNV, CDR2 YYDKDF (reference sequence). The CDR3 sequence is CATSRVSSDTQYF. The CDR3 region has the DNA TGTGCCACCAGCAGAGTCTCTTCGGATACGCAGTATTTT.

This clonotype was detected a few times. The chain carries TRBV2 and TRBJ2-1; 7 bases map to TRBD2. Germline assignment: CDR1 SNHLY and CDR2 FYNNEI. The ends lost 5 bases at V and 5 bases at J; junction bases unmatched: 12. The CDR3 extends over 16 amino acids. As DNA, the CDR3 is TGTGCCAGCAGTCCAGTTAGCGGGCGACTCAACAATGAGCAGTTCTTC. This codes for CASSPVSGRLNNEQFF.

V gene TRBV14 combines with J gene TRBJ2-2, with 7 bases matching TRBD1. J lost 1 base, V lost 3 bases, and 2 bases had no gene match. The CDR3 contains 15 residues. CDR1 is SGHDN and CDR2 is FVKESK in the germline V gene. This chain's CDR3 is CASSHRTGNTGELFF. In DNA, the CDR3 is TGTGCCAGCAGCCACCGGACAGGGAACACCGGGGAGCTGTTTTTT.

This clonotype was detected only a few times. This chain joins TRBV5-1 and TRBJ1-1, with D unresolved. Germline V gives CDR1 SGHRS, CDR2 YFSETQ. The CDR3 spans 13 residues. The V and J ends lost 4 bases and 6 bases respectively, with 13 bases between them. Here the CDR3 reads CASSQMSYSEAFF. The CDR3 DNA reads as TGCGCCAGCAGCCAAATGTCTTATTCTGAAGCTTTCTTT.

This clonotype was counted many times. The chain recombines TRBV12-3 or TRBV12-4 with TRBJ2-7; D might be TRBD1 or TRBD2, each matching 5 bases. The CDR3 contains 12 residues. V was cut by 5 bases and J by 3 bases, with 8 bases left in between. The DNA of the CDR3 is TGTGCCAGCAGTCGGGGCAGCTACGAGCAGTACTTC. It translates to CASSRGSYEQYF.

This chain connects TRBV5-1 to TRBJ1-2, with 8 positions matching TRBD1. Trimming at V came to 4 bases and at J to 4 bases, leaving 12 bases not matched to a gene. Germline lookup yields CDR1 SGHRS and CDR2 YFSETQ. CDR3 length: 16 residues. The CDR3 is CASSPDPQGVPYGYTF. CDR3 sequence (DNA): TGCGCCAGCAGCCCGGACCCACAGGGGGTCCCCTATGGCTACACCTTC.

This clonotype was counted only a few times. The rearrangement joins TRBV4-3 to TRBJ2-3, with D maybe TRBD1 (5 bases). The germline V and J ends were trimmed by 1 base and 8 bases, with 10 bases remaining between them. The CDR3 has 13 residues. CDR1 and CDR2 (germline): LGHNA, YSLEER. The CDR3 region has the DNA TGCGCCAGCAGCCAAGGCAGGCAGGGTACGCAGTATTTT. This gives the protein CASSQGRQGTQYF.